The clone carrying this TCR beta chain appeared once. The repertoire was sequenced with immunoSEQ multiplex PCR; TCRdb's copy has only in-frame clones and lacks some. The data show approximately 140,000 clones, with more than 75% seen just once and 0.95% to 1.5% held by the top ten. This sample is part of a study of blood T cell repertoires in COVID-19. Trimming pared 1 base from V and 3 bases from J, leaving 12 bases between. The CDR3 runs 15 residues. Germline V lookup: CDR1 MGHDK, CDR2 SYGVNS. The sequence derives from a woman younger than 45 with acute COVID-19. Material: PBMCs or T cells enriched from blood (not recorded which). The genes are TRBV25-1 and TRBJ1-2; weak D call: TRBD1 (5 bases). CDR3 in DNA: TGTGCCAGCAGTGAATGGGGGGAGGGTTACTATGGCTACACCTTC. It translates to CASSEWGEGYYGYTF.